Listed here are 24 T cell receptor beta chains from one sample, sequenced in a study of blood T cells in healthy people across ages. Combining a sample-barcoded 5' primer with a J-beta primer mix, a second PCR ran for roughly 7 to 12 cycles. TCRdb fed the 5' RACE reads into MiXCR, producing one record per CDR3 protein. This table holds 1.2 million to 1.5 million distinct CDR3 sequences, 59% found once. The specimen was blood. These receptors were taken from a man between 18 and 35 years old in good health.

The chain carries TRBV6-5 and TRBJ2-1; 9 bases are shared with TRBD2. Germline CDR1 is MNHEY and CDR2 is SVGAGI. This CDR3 comprises 17 residues. V lost 2 bases and J lost 9; bases outside the gene matches: 14. CDR3 nucleotide sequence: TGTGCCAGCAGTTACGGTAGCGGGGGCTCCAGCGATACTGAGCAGTTCTTC. This gives the protein CASSYGSGGSSDTEQFF.

The chain combines TRBV2 with TRBJ2-5; D might be TRBD2 (5 bases). CDR1 is SNHLY and CDR2 is FYNNEI in the germline V gene. The CDR3 has 16 amino acids. V was clipped by 8 bases and J by 2 bases, with 21 bases between them. The CDR3 spells CASVWVLKAEQETQYF. CDR3 DNA: TGTGCCAGCGTTTGGGTTTTAAAAGCGGAACAAGAGACCCAGTACTTC.

The chain combines TRBV4-3 with TRBJ2-6, with 7 positions matching TRBD2. The germline CDR1 and CDR2 sequences are LGHNA and YSLEER. V lost 4 bases and J lost 1; bases outside the gene matches: 4. This CDR3 comprises 16 residues. The CDR3 DNA sequence: TGCGCCAGCAGCCCGGGACTACATTCTGGGGCCAACGTCCTGACTTTC. It specifies CASSPGLHSGANVLTF.

This chain uses TRBV5-1 with TRBJ2-1; 8 bases agree with TRBD1. With V trimmed by 0 bases and J by 8 bases, 4 bases remained unmatched. This CDR3 contains 14 residues. The germline V gene has CDR1 SGHRS and CDR2 YFSETQ. This CDR3 is CASSLDPGGDEQFF. The CDR3 DNA reads as TGCGCCAGCAGCTTGGATCCAGGGGGCGATGAGCAGTTCTTC.

The CDR3 coding sequence is TGTGCCAGCACTCCACAGAGCGGGAGAGGGGCCGGGGAGCTGTTTTTT. Encoded protein: CASTPQSGRGAGELFF. This rearrangement joins TRBV27 to TRBJ2-2, with 8 positions matching TRBD2. The V and J ends lost 7 bases and 6 bases, in that order; junction bases with no gene match: 13. Germline V gene lookup returns CDR1 MNHEY and CDR2 SMNVEV (reference sequence). The CDR3 consists of 16 residues.

The gene calls are TRBV5-1 and TRBJ1-1, with D possibly being TRBD1 (5 bases). V lost 5 bases and J 8 bases, leaving 13 bases between the germline ends. Germline lookup yields CDR1 SGHRS and CDR2 YFSETQ. This CDR3 spans 12 amino acids. The CDR3 protein is CASRGDVPEAFF. CDR3 in DNA: TGCGCCAGCAGGGGGGACGTCCCAGAAGCTTTCTTT.

Notes on this clonotype: The CDR3 ends on some other residue instead of the conserved phenylalanine or tryptophan, so this is likely a read error. This chain connects TRBV7-9 to TRBJ2-1; the match to TRBD1 covers 10 bases. V was clipped by 5 bases and J by 8 bases; unmatched bases: 12. The CDR3 covers 16 residues. The V gene's germline CDR1 is SEHNR and CDR2 FQNEAQ (reference sequence). The CDR3 reads CASSAQWTGGVDEQFI. For the CDR3, the DNA is TGTGCCAGCAGCGCCCAATGGACAGGGGGGGTGGATGAGCAGTTCATC.

The chain employs TRBV27 and TRBJ1-6; TRBD1 aligns across 7 bases. This CDR3 is built from 13 residues. The V and J ends lost 3 bases and 11 bases, in that order; junction bases with no gene match: 4. Germline CDR1 and CDR2: MNHEY and SMNVEV (reference sequence). DNA for the CDR3: TGTGCCAGCAGTTTGACAGGGTCGGCACCCCTCCACTTT. Translation gives CASSLTGSAPLHF.

The chain couples TRBV4-3 to TRBJ2-7; the D call may be TRBD1 or TRBD2 (5 bases each). The CDR3 extends over 12 amino acids. Germline CDR1 is LGHNA and CDR2 is YSLEER. Trimming took 5 bases from V and 5 from J, leaving 10 bases between them. The CDR3 sequence: CASSVGRNEQYF. As DNA, the CDR3 is TGCGCCAGCAGCGTGGGACGAAACGAGCAGTACTTC.

This chain uses TRBV25-1 with TRBJ1-6, with 7 bases lining up with TRBD1. CDR1 and CDR2 from the germline V gene are MGHDK and SYGVNS. V gave up 1 base and J gave up 6 bases; unmatched junction bases: 6. This CDR3 spans 16 amino acids. DNA for the CDR3: TGTGCCAGCAGTGAATTTGGGGACAGCCTTAATTCACCCCTCCACTTT. This encodes CASSEFGDSLNSPLHF. Together with reference TRBV25-1 and TRBJ1-6, the CDR3 gives the full variable domain: EADIYQTPRYLVIGTGKKITLECSQTMGHDKMYWYQQDPGMELHLIHYSYGVNSTEKGDLSSESTVSRIRTEHFPLTLESARPSHTSQYLCASSEFGDSLNSPLHFGNGTRLTVT.

This clonotype has more than one count but fewer than ten. The chain joins TRBV4-1 to TRBJ2-3; TRBD2 aligns across 9 bases. With 5 bases clipped from V and 2 bases from J, the junction kept 5 bases outside the gene matches. This CDR3 has 15 amino acids. CDR1 MGHRA and CDR2 YSYEKL come from the germline V gene. CDR3 DNA: TGCGCCAGCAGCAGCGGGGGGCAGCTCACAGATACGCAGTATTTT. Protein product: CASSSGGQLTDTQYF.

Regarding this clonotype: Germline is not matched at one junction end, which may reflect a read error. The rearrangement uses TRBV5-1 and TRBJ1-5; no clear D gene. Germline CDR1 reads SGHRS; CDR2 reads YFSETQ. CDR3 size: 14 residues. As DNA, the CDR3 is TGTGCCAGCAGCTTAGAGGGTAGCGGGCAGCCCCAGCATTTT. This codes for CASSLEGSGQPQHF.

Notes on this clonotype: A much bigger clone sits one base away, suggesting this may be a read error. The chain has TRBV12-3 or TRBV12-4 and TRBJ1-4; weak D call: TRBD1 (6 bases). Trimming removed 6 bases at V and 7 bases at J, with 9 bases between. This CDR3 has 12 residues. The CDR3 loop reads CASRWTAEKLFF. CDR3 DNA sequence: TGTGCCAGCAGGTGGACAGCTGAAAAACTGTTTTTT.

The rearrangement uses TRBV25-1 and TRBJ2-7; weak D call: TRBD1 (5 bases). CDR3 length: 15 amino acids. From germline, CDR1 is MGHDK and CDR2 SYGVNS. V lost 0 bases and J 0 bases, leaving 9 bases between the germline ends. CDR3 in amino acids: CASSEYGDSSYEQYF. In nucleotides, the CDR3 is TGTGCCAGCAGTGAATATGGTGACAGCTCCTACGAGCAGTACTTC.

This clonotype was picked up many times. The chain carries TRBV6-1 and TRBJ2-7; possibly TRBD1 for D (5 bases). The CDR3 sequence is 15 residues long. Looked up from germline, CDR1 is MNHNS and CDR2 is SASEGT. V lost 2 bases, J lost 3 bases, and 14 bases lay in between. DNA of the CDR3: TGTGCCAGCAGTGAATACGGTCGACAGAACTACGAGCAGTACTTC. It specifies CASSEYGRQNYEQYF.

This clonotype was counted once. The chain uses TRBV6-5 and TRBJ1-4; D unclear. This CDR3 is 13 amino acids long. V lost 7 bases to trimming and J lost 2 bases, with 8 bases between them. Germline CDR1 is MNHEY and CDR2 is SVGAGI. CDR3 in DNA: TGTGCCAGCACCTCGGGGACTAATGAAAAACTGTTTTTT. Its translation: CASTSGTNEKLFF.

V and J are TRBV4-3 and TRBJ1-2, with TRBD1 matching over 10 bases. With V trimmed by 3 bases and J by 2 bases, 6 bases remained unmatched. Looked up from germline, CDR1 is LGHNA and CDR2 is YSLEER. The CDR3 covers 16 residues. CDR3 sequence reads: CASSHLPGQGNYGYTF. The CDR3 nucleotides are TGCGCCAGCAGCCATTTACCGGGACAGGGGAACTATGGCTACACCTTC.

The rearrangement links TRBV20-1 to TRBJ2-7; 12 positions match TRBD2. The CDR3 loop spans 16 amino acids. The germline V gene encodes CDR1 DFQATT and CDR2 SNEGSKA (reference sequence). The CDR3 loop is CSENSGLAGSYNEQYF. For the CDR3, the DNA is TGCAGCGAAAATTCAGGACTAGCGGGGTCTTACAATGAGCAGTACTTC.

V usage is TRBV11-2 and J usage is TRBJ2-7; 8 nucleotides line up with TRBD1. The germline V gene encodes CDR1 SGHAT and CDR2 FQNNGV. V lost 1 base and J lost 3; bases outside the gene matches: 11. The length of the CDR3 is 17 residues. The CDR3 nucleotides are TGTGCCAGCAGCTTAGGTCCGACCGGGACAGGAATCTACGAGCAGTACTTC. This encodes CASSLGPTGTGIYEQYF.

The chain couples TRBV20-1 to TRBJ2-7; D uncertain. Trimming pared 6 bases from V and 3 bases from J, leaving 27 bases between. The CDR3 sequence is 17 residues long. Germline-derived CDR1 and CDR2 are DFQATT and SNEGSKA (reference sequence). CDR3 nucleotide sequence: TGCAGTGCAGTAGGGTCCGGCGCGCGGTCCAACCTCTACGAGCAGTACTTC. It specifies CSAVGSGARSNLYEQYF.

This chain links TRBV7-2 with TRBJ2-7, with 10 positions matching TRBD2. The CDR3 length is 17 residues. The junction had 9 bases not matched to a gene; V was cut back by 4 bases and J by 0 bases. Germline V gives CDR1 SGHTA, CDR2 FQGNSA. CDR3 sequence (DNA): TGTGCCAGCAGCTACCGACTAGCGGGTATGCTCTCCTACGAGCAGTACTTC. Encoded protein: CASSYRLAGMLSYEQYF.

As for this clonotype: The junction and the germline gene differ at one end; a read error may be behind it. The chain joins TRBV9 to TRBJ2-1; D possibly corresponds to TRBD2 (7 bases). The CDR3 runs to 16 residues. CDR1 and CDR2 (germline): SGDLS, YYNGEE. The CDR3 is CTSSGAGAPLYNEQFF. The CDR3 nucleotides read TGTACCAGCAGCGGTGCGGGGGCCCCACTCTACAATGAGCAGTTCTTC.

The chain carries TRBV3-1 and TRBJ2-7; 10 bases line up with TRBD2. The end of the DNA fits TRBJ2-4 better, so the J call may be wrong. Per the germline V gene, CDR1 is LGHDT and CDR2 is YNNKEL (reference sequence). This CDR3 contains 20 residues. The CDR3 nucleotides are TGTGCCAGCAGCCAAGATAGGGGACTAGCGCGGACGGGTCCCAAAAACATTCAGTACTTC. It translates to CASSQDRGLARTGPKNIQYF.

This rearrangement joins TRBV20-1 to TRBJ2-5; 9 bases fit TRBD1. Germline loops: CDR1 DFQATT, CDR2 SNEGSKA (reference sequence). This CDR3 contains 13 residues. V shed 1 base, J shed 6 bases, and the junction held 3 bases outside the gene matches. The CDR3 DNA reads TGCAGTGCTAGAGCGGACAGGGGAAAGACCCAGTACTTC. Translating it yields CSARADRGKTQYF.